This T cell receptor (beta chain) was recovered during a study of a mutant IDH1 vaccine in newly diagnosed glioma. Study summary: Previous care, which was radiotherapy, temozolomide, or both, most often involved both.

In germline, CDR1 is SGHDN, CDR2 FVKESK. V dropped 0 bases and J dropped 0 bases, with 2 bases sitting between them. The CDR3 totals 13 residues. Indicated time point: baseline, week 1 (first vaccination visit). Treatment: pre-vaccination baseline after standard-of-care therapy. Each tumor in the donors was a new WHO grade 3 or 4 astrocytoma, IDH1-mutant and ATRX-lost. Regarding this clone: Its antigen is unknown.

Findings and caveats of the study: There seemed to be no relation between pseudoprogression and changes in top peripheral T cell clonotypes. The occurrence of vaccine-induced immune responses was seen in 90% to 95% of patients.

The protocol was immunoSEQ multiplex PCR, while the TCRdb copy is restricted to in-frame clones and leaves out a portion. The table records 98,000 or so clones, 85% to 90% of them present only once. The sample in question was PBMCs, obtained from a glioma patient treated with radiotherapy, temozolomide or both. The chain joins TRBV14 to TRBJ1-2; D is undetermined. The clonotype originates from a woman aged 50 to 65 with glioma. In DNA, the CDR3 is TGTGCCAGCAGCCAAGAGGCTAACTATGGCTACACCTTC. This encodes CASSQEANYGYTF.